The rows below give T cell receptor beta chains drawn from one sample of a study of resident and recirculating memory T cells in vitiligo. Measured with immunoSEQ multiplex PCR; TCRdb has only the in-frame clones, and not every one. The repertoire holds some 70,000 clones, with roughly 92% as singletons. The sequencing input was blood. These receptors originate from a male donor with vitiligo. The CDR3 runs from the conserved cysteine through the conserved F or W. The D gene is left open where the match is weak. The size field is filled for only some rows; it gives once, few, many or a size class.

d_gene: .; v_gene: TRBV5-1; abundance: .; j_gene: TRBJ1-5; CDR3nt: TGCGCCAGCAGCCCCGGGGACAACAATCAGCCCCAGCATTTT; CDR3aa: CASSPGDNNQPQHF
d_gene: .; v_gene: TRBV28; abundance: .; j_gene: TRBJ1-3; CDR3nt: TGTGCCAGCAGTTTACCCCCCAAAGGGAGCGGAAACACCATATATTTT; CDR3aa: CASSLPPKGSGNTIYF
d_gene: .; v_gene: TRBV6-6; abundance: .; j_gene: TRBJ1-5; CDR3nt: TGTGCCAGCGACACGCAGGGGAATCAGCCCCAGCATTTT; CDR3aa: CASDTQGNQPQHF
d_gene: TRBD2; v_gene: TRBV5-1; abundance: .; j_gene: TRBJ2-1; CDR3nt: TGCGCCAGCAGTCGGACTAGCGGGGCCAATGAGCAGTTCTTC; CDR3aa: CASSRTSGANEQFF
d_gene: .; v_gene: TRBV14; abundance: .; j_gene: TRBJ1-2; CDR3nt: TGTGCCAGCAGCCAAGATGTCAGGGGCGCTGGGTCATTC; CDR3aa: CASSQDVRGAGSF
d_gene: TRBD1; v_gene: TRBV29-1; abundance: .; j_gene: TRBJ1-1; CDR3nt: TGCAGCGTTGAATCGCAGGGGGTTGAAGCTTTCTTT; CDR3aa: CSVESQGVEAFF
d_gene: .; v_gene: TRBV5-4; abundance: once; j_gene: TRBJ2-3; CDR3nt: TGTGCCAGCAGCCAGACGCGGCCTAGCACAGATACGCAGTATTTT; CDR3aa: CASSQTRPSTDTQYF
d_gene: TRBD1; v_gene: TRBV5-1; abundance: .; j_gene: TRBJ1-1; CDR3nt: TGCGCCAGCAGCTTTGGGGGACAGGGGGCCACGGCTTTCTTT; CDR3aa: CASSFGGQGATAFF
d_gene: .; v_gene: TRBV30; abundance: .; j_gene: TRBJ2-7; CDR3nt: TGTGCCTGGAGTGTACAGTCGCTCTCCTACGAGCAGTACTTC; CDR3aa: CAWSVQSLSYEQYF
d_gene: TRBD2; v_gene: TRBV9; abundance: .; j_gene: TRBJ2-2; CDR3nt: TGTGCCAGCAGCGTAGTGTGGATGGCGGGGGGGCTTCCCGGGGAGCTGTTTTTT; CDR3aa: CASSVVWMAGGLPGELFF
d_gene: .; v_gene: TRBV9; abundance: once; j_gene: TRBJ2-2; CDR3nt: TGTGCCAGCAGCTTAGAGGGGGGGAAGGTGACCGGGGAGCTGTTTTTT; CDR3aa: CASSLEGGKVTGELFF
d_gene: .; v_gene: TRBV27; abundance: once; j_gene: TRBJ2-7; CDR3nt: TGTGCCAGCAGTTTAGGCAGGGGATACTACGAGCAGTACTTC; CDR3aa: CASSLGRGYYEQYF
d_gene: TRBD1; v_gene: TRBV5-1; abundance: .; j_gene: TRBJ1-2; CDR3nt: TGCGCCTCCCGAAGGGGTTACCGGGACAGGGCATTAGATGGCTACACCTTC; CDR3aa: CASRRGYRDRALDGYTF
d_gene: TRBD1; v_gene: TRBV19; abundance: .; j_gene: TRBJ2-3; CDR3nt: TGTGCCAGTACGGGACAGGGGAGAGGCGCAGATACGCAGTATTTT; CDR3aa: CASTGQGRGADTQYF
d_gene: TRBD2; v_gene: TRBV7-9; abundance: .; j_gene: TRBJ2-1; CDR3nt: TGTGCCAGCAGCCGTCGGGCGGGGGTCTACAATGAGCAGTTCTTC; CDR3aa: CASSRRAGVYNEQFF
d_gene: .; v_gene: TRBV29-1; abundance: .; j_gene: TRBJ1-1; CDR3nt: TGCAGCGCCGCACCAGGACAGAAAAGCACTGAAGCTTTCTTT; CDR3aa: CSAAPGQKSTEAFF
d_gene: TRBD2; v_gene: TRBV5-4; abundance: .; j_gene: TRBJ2-3; CDR3nt: TGTGCCAGCAGCCCCGGGGGGTCCGGCACAGATACGCAGTATTTT; CDR3aa: CASSPGGSGTDTQYF
d_gene: .; v_gene: TRBV7-2; abundance: once; j_gene: TRBJ1-1; CDR3nt: TGTGCCAGCAGTCATGGGGGGTGGGCGAACACTGAAGCTTTCTTT; CDR3aa: CASSHGGWANTEAFF
d_gene: TRBD2; v_gene: TRBV4-1; abundance: .; j_gene: TRBJ2-1; CDR3nt: TGCGCCAGCAGCCGAGGACTAGCGGGGGGGCGTGGTGAGCAGTTCTTC; CDR3aa: CASSRGLAGGRGEQFF
d_gene: TRBD2; v_gene: TRBV11-2; abundance: .; j_gene: TRBJ2-7; CDR3nt: TGTGCCAGCAGGGAAACTAGCGGGGGGGCCTACGAGCAGTACTTC; CDR3aa: CASRETSGGAYEQYF
d_gene: .; v_gene: TRBV11-2; abundance: .; j_gene: TRBJ2-7; CDR3nt: TGTGCCAGCAGGAGGCCCCTCTCCTACGAGCAGTACTTC; CDR3aa: CASRRPLSYEQYF
d_gene: .; v_gene: TRBV19; abundance: .; j_gene: TRBJ1-3; CDR3nt: TGTGCCAGTAGTATTTCGGTCTCTGGAAACACCATATATTTT; CDR3aa: CASSISVSGNTIYF
d_gene: .; v_gene: TRBV13; abundance: .; j_gene: TRBJ2-2; CDR3nt: TGTGCCAGCAGCCCTAGGACCCCAGGGCTTGGCACCGGGGAGCTGTTTTTT; CDR3aa: CASSPRTPGLGTGELFF
d_gene: .; v_gene: TRBV28; abundance: .; j_gene: TRBJ2-7; CDR3nt: TGTGCCAGCAGACGAGAGAGCTACGAGCAGTACTTC; CDR3aa: CASRRESYEQYF
d_gene: .; v_gene: TRBV11-2; abundance: .; j_gene: TRBJ1-1; CDR3nt: TGTGCCAGCAGCTTAGGTGAGACTAAGGGGGACACTGAAGCTTTCTTT; CDR3aa: CASSLGETKGDTEAFF
d_gene: TRBD1; v_gene: TRBV6-6; abundance: .; j_gene: TRBJ1-5; CDR3nt: TGTGCCAGCAGTGCGGGACAGGCGATTCAGCCCCAGCATTTT; CDR3aa: CASSAGQAIQPQHF
d_gene: .; v_gene: TRBV11-3; abundance: .; j_gene: TRBJ2-7; CDR3nt: TGTGCCAGCAGCTTTATCCCAGGGAACGAGCAGTACTTC; CDR3aa: CASSFIPGNEQYF
d_gene: .; v_gene: TRBV7-3; abundance: once; j_gene: TRBJ2-2; CDR3nt: TGTGCCAGCAGCTTAACGGAGTTTCGGGGTCCGAGGGTTAAACTTAACACCGGGGAGCTGTTTTTT; CDR3aa: CASSLTEFRGPRVKLNTGELFF